This paragraph covers one TCR beta chain sequence. Its cognate antigen is unknown. V shed 6 bases and J 6 bases; nucleotides not matched to a gene: 7. The length of the CDR3 is 13 residues. This entry belongs to a study of T cell repertoires in cytomegalovirus infection. Background on the study: From public TCR beta signatures came an indication of both CMV infection and matching HLA type. Findings and caveats of the study: HLA-C-restricted, CMV-specific TCR beta clonotypes were dominant ex vivo. The study identified carriers of CMV plus the relevant HLA from cumulative public TCR beta family frequency.

TCRdb reprocessed the reads with MiXCR, giving one entry per CDR3 protein. The sample contains approximately 340,000 distinct CDR3 sequences, 25% to 35% of which appear only once. The receptor was derived from a human donor in good health (CMV status not recorded). Some clones in this sample may be carry-over from other donors' samples. The sequencing here drew on cultured PBMCs, taken from culture after CMV antigen stimulation. The chain is built from TRBV12-3 or TRBV12-4 and TRBJ1-2, with 7 positions matching TRBD1. CDR3: CASRVNRGNGYTF. The DNA for the CDR3 is TGTGCCAGCAGAGTGAACAGGGGAAATGGCTACACCTTC.